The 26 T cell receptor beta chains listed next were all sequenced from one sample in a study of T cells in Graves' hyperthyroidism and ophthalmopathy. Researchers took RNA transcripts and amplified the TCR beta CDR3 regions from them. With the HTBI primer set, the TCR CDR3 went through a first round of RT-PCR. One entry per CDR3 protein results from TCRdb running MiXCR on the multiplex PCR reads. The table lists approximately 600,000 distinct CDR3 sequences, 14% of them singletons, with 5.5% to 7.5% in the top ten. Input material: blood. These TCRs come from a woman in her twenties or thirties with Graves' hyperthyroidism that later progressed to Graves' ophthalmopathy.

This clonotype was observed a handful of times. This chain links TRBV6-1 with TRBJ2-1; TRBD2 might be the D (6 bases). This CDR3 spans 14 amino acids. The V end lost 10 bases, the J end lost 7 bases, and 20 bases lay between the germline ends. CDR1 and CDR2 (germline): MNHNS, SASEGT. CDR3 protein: CAIRSPGGPNEQFF. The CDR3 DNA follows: TGTGCCATCCGCAGCCCAGGAGGGCCTAATGAGCAGTTCTTC.

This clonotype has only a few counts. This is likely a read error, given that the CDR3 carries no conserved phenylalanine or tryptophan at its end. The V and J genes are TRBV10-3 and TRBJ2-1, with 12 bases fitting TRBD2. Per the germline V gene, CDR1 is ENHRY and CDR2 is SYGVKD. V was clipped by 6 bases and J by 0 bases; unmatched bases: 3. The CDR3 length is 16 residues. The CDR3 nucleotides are TGTGCCATCAGGAAGACTAGCGGGAGCTCCTACAATGAGCAGTTCCTC. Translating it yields CAIRKTSGSSYNEQFL.

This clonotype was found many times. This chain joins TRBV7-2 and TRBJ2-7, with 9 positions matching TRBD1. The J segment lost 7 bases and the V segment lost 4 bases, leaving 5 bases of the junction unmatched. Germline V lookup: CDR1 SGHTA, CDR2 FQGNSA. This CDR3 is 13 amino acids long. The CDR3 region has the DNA TGTGCCAGCAGCTCACAGGGGGCATGGGAGCAGTACTTC. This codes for CASSSQGAWEQYF.

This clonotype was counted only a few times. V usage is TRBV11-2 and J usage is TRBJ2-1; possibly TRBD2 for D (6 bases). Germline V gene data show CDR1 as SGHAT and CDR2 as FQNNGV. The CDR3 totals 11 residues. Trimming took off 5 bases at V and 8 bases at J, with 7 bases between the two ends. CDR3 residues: CASSPSDEQFF. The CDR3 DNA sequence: TGTGCCAGCAGCCCTAGCGATGAGCAGTTCTTC.

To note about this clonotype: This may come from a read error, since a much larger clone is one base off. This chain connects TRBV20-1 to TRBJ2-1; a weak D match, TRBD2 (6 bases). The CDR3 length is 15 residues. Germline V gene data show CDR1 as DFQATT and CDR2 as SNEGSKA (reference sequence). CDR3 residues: CSARGSGFSYNEKFF. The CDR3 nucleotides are TGCAGTGCTAGAGGTAGCGGCTTCTCCTACAATGAGAAGTTCTTC.

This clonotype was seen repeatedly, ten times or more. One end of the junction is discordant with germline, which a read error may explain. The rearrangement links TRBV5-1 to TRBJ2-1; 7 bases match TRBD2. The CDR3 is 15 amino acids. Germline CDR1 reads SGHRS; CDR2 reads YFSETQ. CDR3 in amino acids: CASSLGLADYNEQFF. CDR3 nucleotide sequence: TGTGCCAGCAGCTTAGGGCTAGCGGACTACAATGAGCAGTTCTTC. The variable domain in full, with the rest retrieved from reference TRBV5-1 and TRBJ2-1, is KAGVTQTPRYLIKTRGQQVTLSCSPISGHRSVSWYQQTPGQGLQFLFEYFSETQRNKGNFPGRFSGRQFSNSRSEMNVSTLELGDSALYLCASSLGLADYNEQFFGPGTRLTVL.

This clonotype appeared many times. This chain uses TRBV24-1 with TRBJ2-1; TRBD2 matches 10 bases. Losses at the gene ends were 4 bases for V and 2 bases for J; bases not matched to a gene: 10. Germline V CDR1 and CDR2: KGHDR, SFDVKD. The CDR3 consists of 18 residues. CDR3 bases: TGTGCCACCAGTGAGGGCCTAGCGGGAGAAAGGCCCTACAATGAGCAGTTCTTC. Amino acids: CATSEGLAGERPYNEQFF.

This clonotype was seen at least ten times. As DNA, the CDR3 is TGTGCCAGCAGCAAGACAGTTAGCAATCAGCCCCAGCATTTT. Residues: CASSKTVSNQPQHF. This chain connects TRBV28 to TRBJ1-5, with D perhaps matching TRBD1 (5 bases). Trimming shortened V by 6 bases and J by 0 bases, and 9 bases separated the two germline ends. Germline V gene data show CDR1 as MDHEN and CDR2 as SYDVKM. The CDR3 loop spans 14 amino acids. Full variable domain (outside the CDR3, taken from reference TRBV28 and TRBJ1-5): DVKVTQSSRYLVKRTGEKVFLECVQDMDHENMFWYRQDPGLGLRLIYFSYDVKMKEKGDIPEGYSVSREKKERFSLILESASTNQTSMYLCASSKTVSNQPQHFGDGTRLSIL.

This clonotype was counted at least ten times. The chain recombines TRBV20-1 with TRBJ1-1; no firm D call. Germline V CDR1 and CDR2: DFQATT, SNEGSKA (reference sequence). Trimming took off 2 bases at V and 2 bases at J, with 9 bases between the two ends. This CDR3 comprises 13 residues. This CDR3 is CSARPGRNTEAFF. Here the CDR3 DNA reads TGCAGTGCTAGACCGGGCCGTAACACTGAAGCTTTCTTT.

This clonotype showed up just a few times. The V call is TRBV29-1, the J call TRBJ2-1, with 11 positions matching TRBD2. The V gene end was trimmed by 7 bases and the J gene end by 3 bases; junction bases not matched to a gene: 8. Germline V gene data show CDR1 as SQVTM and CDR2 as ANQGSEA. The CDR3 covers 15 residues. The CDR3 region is CSETTSGSFYNEQFF. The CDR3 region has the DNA TGCAGCGAAACCACTAGCGGGAGTTTCTACAATGAGCAGTTCTTC.

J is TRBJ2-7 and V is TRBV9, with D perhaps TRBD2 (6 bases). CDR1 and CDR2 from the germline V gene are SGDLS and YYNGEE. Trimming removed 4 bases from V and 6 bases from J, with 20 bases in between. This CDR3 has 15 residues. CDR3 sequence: CASSTSGTPMTEQYF. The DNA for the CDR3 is TGTGCCAGCAGCACATCCGGGACTCCTATGACCGAGCAGTACTTC.

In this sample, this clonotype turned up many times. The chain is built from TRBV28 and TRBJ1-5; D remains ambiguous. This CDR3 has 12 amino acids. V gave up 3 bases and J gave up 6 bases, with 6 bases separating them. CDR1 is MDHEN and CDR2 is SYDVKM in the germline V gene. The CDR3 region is CASSLKGQPQHF. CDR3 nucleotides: TGTGCCAGCAGTTTGAAGGGTCAGCCCCAGCATTTT. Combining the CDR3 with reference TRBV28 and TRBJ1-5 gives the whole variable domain DVKVTQSSRYLVKRTGEKVFLECVQDMDHENMFWYRQDPGLGLRLIYFSYDVKMKEKGDIPEGYSVSREKKERFSLILESASTNQTSMYLCASSLKGQPQHFGDGTRLSIL.

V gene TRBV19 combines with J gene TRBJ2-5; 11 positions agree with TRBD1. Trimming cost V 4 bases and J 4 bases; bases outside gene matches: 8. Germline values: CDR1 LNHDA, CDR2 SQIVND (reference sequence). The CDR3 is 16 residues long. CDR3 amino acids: CASSSPRDRGTETQYF. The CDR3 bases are TGTGCCAGTAGTAGCCCCCGGGACAGGGGGACAGAGACCCAGTACTTC.

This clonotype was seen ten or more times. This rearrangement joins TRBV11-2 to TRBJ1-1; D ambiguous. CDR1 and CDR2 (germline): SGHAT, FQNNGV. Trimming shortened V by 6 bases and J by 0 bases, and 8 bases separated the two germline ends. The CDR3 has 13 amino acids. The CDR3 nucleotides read TGTGCCAGCAGTTCTGGGTTGAACACTGAAGCTTTCTTT. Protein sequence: CASSSGLNTEAFF.

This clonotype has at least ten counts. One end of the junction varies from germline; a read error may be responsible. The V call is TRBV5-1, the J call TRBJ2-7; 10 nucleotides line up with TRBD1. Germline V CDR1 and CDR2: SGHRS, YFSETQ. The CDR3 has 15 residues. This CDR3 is CASSLGGTGAYEQYF. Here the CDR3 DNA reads TGTGCCAGCAGCTTAGGAGGGACAGGGGCCTACGAGCAGTACTTC.

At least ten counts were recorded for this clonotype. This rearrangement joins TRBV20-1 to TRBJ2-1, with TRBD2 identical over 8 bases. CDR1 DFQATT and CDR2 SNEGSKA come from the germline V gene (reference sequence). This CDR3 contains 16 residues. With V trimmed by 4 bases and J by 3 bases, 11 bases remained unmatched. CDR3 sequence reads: CSAMGLERSYYNEQFF. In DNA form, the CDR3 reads TGCAGTGCTATGGGACTAGAAAGATCCTACTACAATGAGCAGTTCTTC.

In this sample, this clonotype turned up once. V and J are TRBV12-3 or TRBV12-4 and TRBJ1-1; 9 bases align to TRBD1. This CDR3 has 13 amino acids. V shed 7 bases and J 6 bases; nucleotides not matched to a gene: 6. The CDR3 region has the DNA TGTGCCAGCAACCGGGACAGGGTGTCTGAAGCTTTCTTT. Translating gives CASNRDRVSEAFF.

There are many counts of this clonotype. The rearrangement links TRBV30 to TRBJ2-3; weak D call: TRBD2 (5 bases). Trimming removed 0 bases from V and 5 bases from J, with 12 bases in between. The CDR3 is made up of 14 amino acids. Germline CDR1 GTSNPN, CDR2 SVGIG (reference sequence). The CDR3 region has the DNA TGTGCCTGGAGTGTACTGGGTCGGGGAGATACGCAGTATTTT. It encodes CAWSVLGRGDTQYF.

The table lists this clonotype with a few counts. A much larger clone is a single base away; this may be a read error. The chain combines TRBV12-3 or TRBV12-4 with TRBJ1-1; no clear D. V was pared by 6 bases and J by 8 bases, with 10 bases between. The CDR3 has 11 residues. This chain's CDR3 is CASRENGEAFF. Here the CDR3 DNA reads TGTGCCAGCAGGGAGAATGGGGAAGCTTTCTTT.

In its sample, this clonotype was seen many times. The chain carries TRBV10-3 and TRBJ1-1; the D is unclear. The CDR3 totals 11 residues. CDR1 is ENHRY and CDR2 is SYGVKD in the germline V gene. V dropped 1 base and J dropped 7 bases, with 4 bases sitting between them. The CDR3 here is CAISELDEAFF. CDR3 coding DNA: TGTGCCATCAGTGAGTTGGATGAAGCTTTCTTT.

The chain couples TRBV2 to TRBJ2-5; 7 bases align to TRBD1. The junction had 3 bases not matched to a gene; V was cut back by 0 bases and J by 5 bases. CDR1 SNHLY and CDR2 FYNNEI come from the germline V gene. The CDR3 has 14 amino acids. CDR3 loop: CASSEAGGTETQYF. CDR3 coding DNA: TGTGCCAGCAGTGAAGCAGGGGGCACCGAGACCCAGTACTTC.

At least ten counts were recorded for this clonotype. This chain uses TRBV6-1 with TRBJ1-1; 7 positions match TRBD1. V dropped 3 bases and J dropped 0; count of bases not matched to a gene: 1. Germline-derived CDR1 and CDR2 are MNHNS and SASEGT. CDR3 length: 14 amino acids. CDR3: CASSDRGVNTEAFF. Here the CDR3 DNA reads TGTGCCAGCAGTGACAGGGGGGTGAACACTGAAGCTTTCTTT.

This chain's CDR3 is CASSPRVPVDTGELFF. DNA for the CDR3: TGTGCCAGCTCACCCAGGGTACCCGTAGACACCGGGGAGCTGTTTTTT. The chain combines TRBV18 with TRBJ2-2; a possible D gene is TRBD1 (5 bases). V gave up 3 bases and J gave up 3 bases, with 14 bases separating them. This CDR3 contains 16 residues. Germline V CDR1 and CDR2: KGHSH, LQKENI.

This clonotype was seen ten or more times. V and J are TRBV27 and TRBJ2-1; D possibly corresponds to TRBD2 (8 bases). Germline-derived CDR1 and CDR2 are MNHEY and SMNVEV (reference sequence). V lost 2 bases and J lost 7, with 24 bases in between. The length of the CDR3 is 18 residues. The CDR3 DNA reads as TGTGCCAGCAGTTTAGGGGGCCCCGGGACTAGGGGGCTGAATGAGCAGTTCTTC. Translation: CASSLGGPGTRGLNEQFF.

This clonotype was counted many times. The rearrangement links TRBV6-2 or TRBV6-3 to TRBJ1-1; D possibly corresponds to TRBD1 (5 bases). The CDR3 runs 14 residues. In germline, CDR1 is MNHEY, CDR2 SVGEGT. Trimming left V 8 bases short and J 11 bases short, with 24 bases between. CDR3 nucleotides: TGTGCCAGCCACCCGGACACCCCCTTTACCGAGGCTTTCTTT. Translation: CASHPDTPFTEAFF.

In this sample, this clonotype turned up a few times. CDR3 loop: CASSVGGSGDTQYF. In nucleotides, the CDR3 is TGTGCCAGCAGCGTAGGCGGGAGTGGGGATACGCAGTATTTT. V usage is TRBV9 and J usage is TRBJ2-3, with 7 bases identical to TRBD2. The CDR3 is made up of 14 amino acids. V dropped 0 bases and J dropped 6; count of bases not matched to a gene: 4. Germline V gene lookup returns CDR1 SGDLS and CDR2 YYNGEE.